This record covers a single T cell receptor (beta chain). The sample originates from a study of blood T cell repertoires in COVID-19. For the study at large: There were acute and convalescent COVID-19 samples, and they came from the United States, Italy and Spain. The cDNA or gDNA used as material had been derived from T cells, B-cell-depleted T cells, or PBMCs.

The method was immunoSEQ multiplex PCR; TCRdb's version includes in-frame clones alone and lacks a portion of them. The top ten hold 1.9% of the sample, which has approximately 300,000 clones, 85% seen once. Germline CDR1 MNHEY, CDR2 SVGAGI. Trimming cost V 0 bases and J 6 bases; bases outside gene matches: 5. The CDR3 is made up of 16 amino acids. Exposed enrollees had met someone with a PCR-confirmed or clinician-diagnosed COVID-19 case at some point within the 2 weeks before study entry. Sequences were obtained from PBMCs or T cells enriched from blood (not recorded which). The TCR was taken from a woman in her 30s who had been exposed to COVID-19. This sequence joins TRBV6-5 and TRBJ1-2; 12 nucleotides align to TRBD1. CDR3 protein: CASSYSGTGGVNGYTF. As DNA, the CDR3 is TGTGCCAGCAGTTACTCCGGGACAGGGGGCGTAAATGGCTACACCTTC.